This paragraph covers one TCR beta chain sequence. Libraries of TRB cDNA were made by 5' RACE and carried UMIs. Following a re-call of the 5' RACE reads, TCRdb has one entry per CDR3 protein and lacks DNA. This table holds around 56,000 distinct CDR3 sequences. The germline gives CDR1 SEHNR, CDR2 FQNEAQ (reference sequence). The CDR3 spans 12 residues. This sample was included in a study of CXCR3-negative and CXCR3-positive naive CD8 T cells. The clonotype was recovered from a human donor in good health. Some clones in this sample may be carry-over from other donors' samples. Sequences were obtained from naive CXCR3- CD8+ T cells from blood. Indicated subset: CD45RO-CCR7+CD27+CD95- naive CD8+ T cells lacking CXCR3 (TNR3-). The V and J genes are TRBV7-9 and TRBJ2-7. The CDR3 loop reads CASSAGTYEQYF.